This record looks at one T cell receptor beta chain sequence and its context. This sample stems from a study of blood T cell repertoires in COVID-19. Study background: Acute-phase and convalescent COVID-19 samples originated in the United States, Italy and Spain. Nucleic acid was either cDNA or gDNA, and it came from T cells, B-cell-depleted T cells, or PBMCs.

The ends were cut back, 8 bases at V and 7 bases at J, with 17 bases in the middle. This CDR3 is 13 amino acids long. The germline V gene encodes CDR1 MRHNA and CDR2 SNTAGT. As originally analysed: Researchers report that nucleated cell counts were estimated from reference gene primer amplification. The assay was immunoSEQ multiplex PCR, and TCRdb's table has in-frame clones only and misses some. V, J and clone size derive from that table, while D and trimming were established from the DNA sequence. The repertoire holds roughly 250,000 clones, with around 90% as singletons. Material for sequencing was peripheral blood. V gene TRBV6-4 combines with J gene TRBJ1-1; D gene unclear. This sequence was found in a woman in her thirties or forties with acute or convalescent COVID-19. CDR3 sequence (DNA): TGTGCCAGCTCGAACGGGGAGGGTCGTGAAGCTTTCTTT. This sequence encodes CASSNGEGREAFF.